This T cell receptor (beta chain) was identified during a study of blood T cells in healthy people across ages. Study findings and constraints: One million T cells yielded diversity estimates that were considered underestimates.

As to this clonotype: Antigen: not known.

Healthy Caucasian individuals from Russia aged 6 to 90 served as donors. V lost 5 bases and J 12 bases, leaving 17 bases between the germline ends. The CDR3 sequence is 13 residues long. Germline lookup yields CDR1 SNHLY and CDR2 FYNNEI. Primers used in a second PCR of roughly 6 to 12 cycles were a sample-barcoded 5' primer and a J-beta primer mix. Each CDR3 protein gets one entry after TCRdb re-called the 5' RACE reads with MiXCR. Here the sample spans hundreds of thousands of distinct CDR3 sequences, roughly 50% being singletons. The TCR originated in a man aged 25-45 years in good health. The chain joins TRBV2 to TRBJ2-1; D not resolved. The sequenced sample consisted of blood. DNA for the CDR3: TGTGCCAGCAGTCCCGAGTACAGCGCTGCGCAGTTCTTC. Translation: CASSPEYSAAQFF. Using reference TRBV2 and TRBJ2-1 for the parts outside the CDR3, the full variable domain is EPEVTQTPSHQVTQMGQEVILRCVPISNHLYFYWYRQILGQKVEFLVSFYNNEISEKSEIFDDQFSVERPDGSNFTLKIRSTKLEDSAMYFCASSPEYSAAQFFGPGTRLTVL.